The 30 T cell receptor beta chains in this list originate from one sample, sequenced in a study of cytomegalovirus exposure and HLA in healthy donors. Some clones are missing from TCRdb's copy, which holds only in-frame ones; the method was immunoSEQ multiplex PCR. The sample includes about 120,000 clones, 70% to 90% seen only once; the top ten take 1.9%. The sequenced sample was PBMCs. Receptors originate from a woman aged 18-29 years in good health and CMV-seronegative.

The V and J genes are TRBV28 and TRBJ1-1; no firm D call. Germline-derived CDR1 and CDR2 are MDHEN and SYDVKM. The CDR3 runs to 15 residues. V was cut by 2 bases and J by 0 bases, with 10 bases left in between. Here the CDR3 reads CASSLRPTVNTEAFF. CDR3 in DNA: TGTGCCAGCAGTTTACGTCCGACTGTGAACACTGAAGCTTTCTTT.

The genes are TRBV4-3 and TRBJ2-6; D perhaps matches TRBD2 (6 bases). Germline CDR1 reads LGHNA; CDR2 reads YSLEER. The CDR3 has 18 amino acids. V lost 4 bases to trimming and J lost 2 bases, with 18 bases between them. Here the CDR3 reads CASSPNAPTGAGANVLTF. CDR3 DNA: TGCGCCAGCAGCCCCAACGCCCCCACGGGGGCTGGGGCCAACGTCCTGACTTTC.

The V and J genes are TRBV5-4 and TRBJ2-1, with 12 bases lining up with TRBD2. With V trimmed by 5 bases and J by 8 bases, 8 bases remained unmatched. The CDR3 loop spans 15 amino acids. Per the germline V gene, CDR1 is SGHNT and CDR2 is YYREEE (reference sequence). CDR3 in amino acids: CASRTRLAGVDEQFF. DNA of the CDR3: TGTGCCAGCAGGACCCGACTAGCGGGAGTCGATGAGCAGTTCTTC.

The CDR3 reads CASSPRAGGPNEKLFF. The CDR3 DNA reads TGTGCCAGCAGCCCCCGGGCGGGGGGACCGAATGAAAAACTGTTTTTT. The V call is TRBV28, the J call TRBJ1-4; D may be TRBD1 (5 bases). The CDR3 length is 16 residues. Germline CDR1 and CDR2: MDHEN and SYDVKM. Deletions cut 6 bases from V and 5 bases from J, with 19 bases between. Based on the CDR3 plus reference TRBV28 and TRBJ1-4, the full variable domain is DVKVTQSSRYLVKRTGEKVFLECVQDMDHENMFWYRQDPGLGLRLIYFSYDVKMKEKGDIPEGYSVSREKKERFSLILESASTNQTSMYLCASSPRAGGPNEKLFFGSGTQLSVL.

This clone has just one count. The J gene is TRBJ1-2, the V gene TRBV11-3; D not certain. V gave up 2 bases and J gave up 4 bases, with 11 bases separating them. CDR1 is SGHNT, CDR2 YENEEA, per germline. The CDR3 runs to 14 residues. The CDR3 DNA follows: TGTGCCAGCAGCTTAATGAGGGAGGGCTATGGCTACACCTTC. This encodes CASSLMREGYGYTF. The complete variable domain, with remaining parts taken from reference TRBV11-3 and TRBJ1-2, reads EAGVVQSPRYKIIEKKQPVAFWCNPISGHNTLYWYLQNLGQGPELLIRYENEEAVDDSQLPKDRFSAERLKGVDSTLKIQPAELGDSAVYLCASSLMREGYGYTFGSGTRLTVV.

This sequence joins TRBV11-3 and TRBJ2-2; D ambiguous. CDR3 length: 15 amino acids. The germline gives CDR1 SGHNT, CDR2 YENEEA. V dropped 4 bases and J dropped 2 bases, with 11 bases sitting between them. DNA for the CDR3: TGTGCCAGCAGCTCATGGGCCGGAAACACCGGGGAGCTGTTTTTT. Protein product: CASSSWAGNTGELFF.

The chain employs TRBV7-9 and TRBJ1-2; 7 bases agree with TRBD1. Per germline, CDR1 SEHNR and CDR2 FQNEAQ (reference sequence). This CDR3 is built from 15 residues. J was trimmed by 0 bases and V by 5 bases; bases with no gene match: 6. The CDR3 DNA follows: TGTGCCAGCAGCCCTAGGACAGGCCCTAACTATGGCTACACCTTC. It translates to CASSPRTGPNYGYTF.

The rearrangement joins TRBV7-2 to TRBJ2-7; possible D gene TRBD1, 6 bases. The germline V gene encodes CDR1 SGHTA and CDR2 FQGNSA. Trimming left V 5 bases short and J 5 bases short, with 13 bases between. The CDR3 length is 13 residues. CDR3 coding DNA: TGTGCCAGCAGCCTCACAGGGAGAAACGAGCAGTACTTC. It is translated as CASSLTGRNEQYF.

The V gene is TRBV7-5, the J gene TRBJ2-1; the table's D call, TRBD2, has no DNA check behind it. TRBV7-5 is a listed pseudogene. This CDR3 has 15 amino acids. The CDR3 is CARSSSGSSYNEQFF. In DNA form, the CDR3 reads TGTGCCAGAAGCTCTAGCGGGAGCTCCTACAATGAGCAGTTCTTC.

This chain connects TRBV2 to TRBJ2-1, with 10 bases that match TRBD2. Trimming removed 6 bases from V and 0 bases from J; junction bases left unmatched: 20. CDR1 and CDR2 (germline): SNHLY, FYNNEI. The CDR3 totals 21 residues. For the CDR3, the DNA is TGTGCCAGCAGCAAAGCTTGGGTGGCTAGCGGGGGCGCAAGCTCCTACAATGAGCAGTTCTTC. Protein: CASSKAWVASGGASSYNEQFF.

V usage is TRBV18 and J usage is TRBJ2-6; a possible D gene is TRBD1 (6 bases). V was shortened by 0 bases and J by 2 bases, with 11 bases between the two germline ends. Germline V gene lookup returns CDR1 KGHSH and CDR2 LQKENI. The CDR3 is made up of 17 amino acids. Written as DNA, the CDR3 is TGTGCCAGCTCACCACCAGGGGCAGGGGCTGGGGCCAACGTCCTGACTTTC. This codes for CASSPPGAGAGANVLTF.

The chain links TRBV2 to TRBJ2-1; 7 bases are a match to TRBD2. The length of the CDR3 is 14 residues. V was pared by 8 bases and J by 1 base, with 5 bases of the junction left unmatched. Germline values: CDR1 SNHLY, CDR2 FYNNEI. This CDR3 reads CASRGGGSYNEQFF. The DNA for the CDR3 is TGTGCCAGCCGCGGGGGAGGGTCCTACAATGAGCAGTTCTTC.

J is TRBJ2-1 and V is TRBV11-2; TRBD2 matches at 13 bases. CDR1 is SGHAT and CDR2 is FQNNGV in the germline V gene. Trimming removed 4 bases from V and 6 bases from J; junction bases left unmatched: 6. This CDR3 region has 16 residues. CDR3 sequence reads: CASSYTTSGGANEQFF. The DNA of the CDR3 is TGTGCCAGCAGCTACACCACTAGCGGGGGGGCCAATGAGCAGTTCTTC.

This sequence joins TRBV28 and TRBJ2-1; no clear D. CDR1 and CDR2 (germline): MDHEN, SYDVKM. There are 11 residues in the CDR3. Trimming pared 10 bases from V and 12 bases from J, leaving 16 bases between. The CDR3 protein is CATHLGFAQFF. CDR3 sequence (DNA): TGTGCCACCCACCTGGGCTTTGCGCAGTTCTTC. The full variable domain, in which reference TRBV28 and TRBJ2-1 provide the parts outside the CDR3, is DVKVTQSSRYLVKRTGEKVFLECVQDMDHENMFWYRQDPGLGLRLIYFSYDVKMKEKGDIPEGYSVSREKKERFSLILESASTNQTSMYLCATHLGFAQFFGPGTRLTVL.

This chain joins TRBV18 and TRBJ1-1; D remains unclear. The CDR3 extends over 16 amino acids. The ends were cut back, 2 bases at V and 1 base at J, with 14 bases in the middle. In germline, CDR1 is KGHSH, CDR2 LQKENI. The CDR3 coding sequence is TGTGCCAGCTCACCAAGTCATCACAGTCCGAACACTGAAGCTTTCTTT. It encodes CASSPSHHSPNTEAFF.

CDR3 nucleotides: TGTGCCAGCAGCTTAGAATTTGGACTAGCGAGTAGCACCGGGGAGCTGTTTTTT. It encodes CASSLEFGLASSTGELFF. V and J are TRBV7-8 and TRBJ2-2, with TRBD2 identical over 9 bases. Germline assignment: CDR1 SGHVS and CDR2 FQNEAQ. The CDR3 has 18 residues. The V gene end was trimmed by 1 base and the J gene end by 4 bases; junction bases not matched to a gene: 10.

V is TRBV2 and J is TRBJ2-5; D gene uncertain. The CDR3 runs to 12 residues. Germline V gives CDR1 SNHLY, CDR2 FYNNEI. V was trimmed by 11 bases and J by 1 base, leaving 11 bases between them. DNA of the CDR3: TGTGCCTGCACGCAGCGCCAAGAGACCCAGTACTTC. Its translation: CACTQRQETQYF.

There are a few counts of this clone. V usage is TRBV5-6 and J usage is TRBJ2-2; 8 nucleotides align to TRBD1. V shed 2 bases, J shed 5 bases, and the junction held 5 bases outside the gene matches. This CDR3 is built from 15 residues. Germline-derived CDR1 and CDR2 are SGHDT and YYEEEE. CDR3 sequence (DNA): TGTGCCAGCAGCTTAGGGGACAGGTCTACCGGGGAGCTGTTTTTT. Amino acid sequence: CASSLGDRSTGELFF.

The rearrangement uses TRBV10-3 and TRBJ1-3; no clear D. Germline V CDR1 and CDR2: ENHRY, SYGVKD. V was trimmed by 3 bases and J by 5 bases, leaving 8 bases between them. CDR3 length: 13 residues. The CDR3 region has the DNA TGTGCCATCAGTGAAGACAATCGAAACACCATATATTTT. Its translation: CAISEDNRNTIYF.

This clone was counted once. The chain couples TRBV5-6 to TRBJ1-2; D gene unclear. This CDR3 has 14 amino acids. Trimming removed 2 bases at V and 0 bases at J, with 8 bases between. Germline V CDR1 and CDR2: SGHDT, YYEEEE. The CDR3 DNA reads as TGTGCCAGCAGCTTTACCCGGGCTAACTATGGCTACACCTTC. Translation: CASSFTRANYGYTF.

V usage is TRBV6-5 and J usage is TRBJ2-5, with D possibly being TRBD1 (6 bases). In germline, CDR1 is MNHEY, CDR2 SVGAGI. Trimming cost V 6 bases and J 1 base, with 9 bases left between them. The CDR3 extends over 13 amino acids. The DNA for the CDR3 is TGTGCCAGCAGGGACAGCCCCCAAGAGACCCAGTACTTC. It specifies CASRDSPQETQYF.

V usage is TRBV13 and J usage is TRBJ2-1; the D gene is possibly TRBD1 (5 bases). This CDR3 has 16 residues. The germline V and J ends were trimmed by 4 bases and 4 bases, with 17 bases remaining between them. Germline CDR1 PRHDT, CDR2 FYEKMQ (reference sequence). Written as DNA, the CDR3 is TGTGCCAGCAGCTCACCGGGCGACAGCAATTACAATGAGCAGTTCTTC. Encoded protein: CASSSPGDSNYNEQFF.

The chain links TRBV12-5 to TRBJ2-1; TRBD2 matches 8 bases. V gave up 6 bases and J gave up 6 bases; unmatched junction bases: 7. CDR3 length equals 14 residues. The germline V gene has CDR1 LGHNT and CDR2 FRNRAP. The CDR3 reads CASGPLGGGNEQFF. CDR3 coding DNA: TGTGCTAGTGGCCCGCTCGGGGGGGGCAATGAGCAGTTCTTC.

The rearrangement uses TRBV9 and TRBJ2-5; a weak D match, TRBD1 (6 bases). CDR3 size: 13 residues. V dropped 3 bases and J dropped 7 bases, with 13 bases sitting between them. CDR1 and CDR2 from the germline V gene are SGDLS and YYNGEE. The CDR3 is CASSGTVTGTQYF. DNA of the CDR3: TGTGCCAGCAGCGGGACAGTCACCGGGACCCAGTACTTC.

The chain joins TRBV7-2 to TRBJ2-7; 7 bases line up with TRBD2. Germline CDR1 SGHTA, CDR2 FQGNSA. V lost 3 bases and J lost 0; bases outside the gene matches: 2. This CDR3 has 14 amino acids. The CDR3 sequence is CASSFGGSSYEQYF. In DNA form, the CDR3 reads TGTGCCAGCAGCTTCGGGGGGAGCTCCTACGAGCAGTACTTC.

This chain connects TRBV30 to TRBJ2-7; TRBD1 might be the D (6 bases). The CDR3 length is 14 residues. Trimming took 2 bases from V and 9 from J, leaving 20 bases between them. The V gene's germline CDR1 is GTSNPN and CDR2 SVGIG (reference sequence). CDR3 in amino acids: CAWSPGQGIMVQYF. The CDR3 DNA reads TGTGCCTGGAGTCCAGGGCAGGGGATTATGGTGCAGTACTTC.

The gene calls are TRBV5-1 and TRBJ2-7, with D possibly TRBD2 on 5 matching bases. Germline values: CDR1 SGHRS, CDR2 YFSETQ. V lost 5 bases and J 6 bases, leaving 9 bases between the germline ends. The CDR3 sequence is 11 residues long. As DNA, the CDR3 is TGCGCCAGCAGAGGTCGGGGCGAGCAGTACTTC. It yields the protein CASRGRGEQYF.

The chain joins TRBV6-1 to TRBJ2-7; weak D call: TRBD2 (5 bases). The V end was cut by 8 bases, the J end by 2 bases, with 13 bases between. The CDR3 totals 13 residues. CDR1 and CDR2 (germline): MNHNS, SASEGT. The CDR3 loop reads CASPRPGAYEQYF. The CDR3 DNA reads TGTGCCAGCCCACGACCCGGGGCCTACGAGCAGTACTTC.

V is TRBV27 and J is TRBJ1-4; perhaps TRBD1 as D (5 bases). CDR1 is MNHEY and CDR2 is SMNVEV in the germline V gene (reference sequence). The V end lost 6 bases, the J end lost 0 bases, and 5 bases lay between the germline ends. This CDR3 is built from 13 residues. CDR3 nucleotides: TGTGCCAGCAGGACAGCAACTAATGAAAAACTGTTTTTT. Its translation is CASRTATNEKLFF.

The rearrangement uses TRBV4-2 and TRBJ2-7, with D perhaps matching TRBD2 (6 bases). Trimming removed 1 base from V and 3 bases from J, with 13 bases in between. CDR3 length equals 15 residues. Germline assignment: CDR1 LGHNA and CDR2 YNFKEQ. The CDR3 spells CASSQVGTGDYEQYF. The CDR3 DNA follows: TGTGCCAGCAGCCAAGTTGGTACGGGAGACTACGAGCAGTACTTC.